Given below is one TCR beta chain in context. Its antigen remains unidentified. The CDR3 ends on some other residue instead of the conserved phenylalanine or tryptophan, so this is likely a read error. Because the CDR3's place on the DNA is in doubt, the DNA is left out and the CDR3 is given as listed by TCRdb. Symptoms, serum thyroxine and TRAb, thyroid ultrasound, and orbital computed tomography formed the diagnostic basis. The CDR3 is 9 amino acids long, termini counted. The germline V gene encodes CDR1 LNHDA and CDR2 SQIVND (reference sequence). The data are from a study of Graves' ophthalmopathy and Graves' hyperthyroidism. RNA transcripts yielded amplified TCR beta CDR3 regions. HTBI-primed first-round RT-PCR preceded second-round multiplex PCR. A single record per CDR3 protein comes from TCRdb applying MiXCR to the multiplex PCR reads. Of about 500,000 distinct CDR3 sequences listed, 35% to 40% are singletons.

Study results and caveats: The model achieved 55% to 71% sensitivity and 72.22% specificity for ophthalmopathy progression. Distinction of ophthalmopathy from stable hyperthyroidism by a 13-signature model reached roughly 85% sensitivity and approximately 81% specificity. Blood samples also showed most expanded thyroid clonotypes exceeding 0.001 frequency.

The V and J genes are TRBV19 and TRBJ2-5; TRBD1, the D gene given by the table, was not confirmed from the DNA. This TCR was recovered from an adult man with Graves' hyperthyroidism. The sequenced material came from peripheral blood or thyroid tissue (not recorded which). The CDR3 loop reads CASSILQGI.